The T cell receptor (beta chain) under discussion was sequenced for a study of CD8 T cells in ankylosing spondylitis. General observations from the study: What seemed typical of ankylosing spondylitis blood was a TCR beta motif built from about 8 highly homologous variants. Prior work had noted some motif variants in reactive arthritis blood and synovial fluid. Researchers reportedly found disease-linked clones significantly enriched in matched ankylosing spondylitis synovial fluid.

This clonotype turned up a few times. Its antigen is not known. By quantitative 5'-RACE with molecular barcodes, the TCR beta libraries were made. TCRdb used MiXCR to reprocess the 5' RACE reads, holding one entry per CDR3 protein. This repertoire shows 750,000 to 850,000 distinct CDR3 sequences, approximately 10% found once; its top ten account for 0.51%. The CDR3 loop spans 15 amino acids. Germline loops: CDR1 SGDLS, CDR2 YYNGEE. V dropped 0 bases and J dropped 6 bases, with 16 bases sitting between them. The chain is built from TRBV9 and TRBJ2-7; D remains ambiguous. The specimen sequenced was blood, either unsorted or a sorted T cell fraction (not recorded which). The receptor comes from a male donor with ankylosing spondylitis. The CDR3 loop is CASSVALLDPSEQYF. The CDR3 bases are TGTGCCAGCAGCGTAGCTTTGCTGGACCCCTCCGAGCAGTACTTC. Using reference TRBV9 and TRBJ2-7 for the parts outside the CDR3, the full variable domain is DSGVTQTPKHLITATGQRVTLRCSPRSGDLSVYWYQQSLDQGLQFLIQYYNGEERAKGNILERFSAQQFPDLHSELNLSSLELGDSALYFCASSVALLDPSEQYFGPGTRLTVT.